This T cell receptor beta chain was identified in a study of T-cell memory formation after mild COVID-19. TCRdb processed the 5' RACE reads anew with MiXCR; each CDR3 protein has one entry. The sample has about 430,000 distinct CDR3 sequences, approximately 24% seen once. After removal of 5 bases from V and 5 bases from J, the junction contained 6 bases not matched to a gene. The CDR3 runs to 14 residues. Germline V gene sequence: CDR1 DFQATT, CDR2 SNEGSKA (reference sequence). Sequencing was performed on PBMCs or a T cell subset sorted from them (not recorded which). The rearrangement joins TRBV20-1 to TRBJ1-6, with 7 bases matching TRBD1. The receptor's source is an adult woman who had mild COVID-19 (a few samples of this study predate the infection). Cell type and time point are not known. The CDR3 DNA sequence: TGCAGTGCTCGGTTGGGACAGAATAATTCACCCCTCCACTTT. The encoded protein is CSARLGQNNSPLHF.